The entry that follows covers one T cell receptor (beta chain) sequence. Its antigen is not known. Synthesis of TCR beta cDNA was carried out from 500 ng total RNA with a constant-region primer. Libraries covering TCR beta were generated through three nested multiplex PCR rounds (using a slightly modified ARM-PCR). In the first two PCR rounds, TRBV1-TRBV30 forward primers were paired with a C-beta reverse primer, and each round lasted roughly 10 cycles. In TCRdb, the multiplex PCR reads were re-called with MiXCR into one record per CDR3 protein. The table records 320,000 or so distinct CDR3 sequences, approximately 65% of them present only once. The entry originates in a study of tumor-infiltrating lymphocytes in primary liver carcinoma. Study in general: Sample yields of productive TCRbeta reads, ranging from roughly 3.65 to 7.5 million, were similar across tissue types. Whole-study results and caveats: The study found a significantly higher top-250-clone fraction in tumors than in blood (p = 0.039). Tumor region pairs shared more overlap than did tumor-adjacent and tumor-blood pairs.

Unsorted whole blood supplied the blood RNA, and germline DNA was isolated too. CDR1 and CDR2 from the germline V gene are KGHSY and FQNENV. V lost 0 bases and J lost 0, with 6 bases in between. The CDR3 has 15 amino acids. The J gene is TRBJ1-5, the V gene TRBV16; D remains unclear. The specimen sequenced was peripheral blood. This sequence originates from a man between 35 and 55 years old with primary liver carcinoma and hepatitis B virus infection. The CDR3 protein is CASSQSFGSNQPQHF. The CDR3 bases are TGTGCCAGCAGCCAATCGTTTGGTAGCAATCAGCCCCAGCATTTT.